Below, 18 T cell receptor beta chains from the same sample are listed, as sequenced in a study of blood T cell repertoires in COVID-19. Data came from immunoSEQ multiplex PCR; TCRdb stores just in-frame clones and leaves some out. The sample includes 200,000 to 250,000 clones, around nine tenths of them seen just once. The sample consisted of peripheral blood. Source of these receptors: a man between 18 and 35 years old with active or convalescent COVID-19.

The chain recombines TRBV2 with TRBJ1-5, with 8 bases that match TRBD1. V lost 6 bases, J lost 6 bases, and 10 bases stayed unmatched. The CDR3 consists of 15 residues. Per germline, CDR1 SNHLY and CDR2 FYNNEI. The CDR3 nucleotides read TGTGCCAGCAGGCGGGAGACAGGGGTAGGTCAGCCCCAGCATTTT. This gives the protein CASRRETGVGQPQHF.

The chain employs TRBV3-1 (or the pseudogene TRBV3-2) and TRBJ2-2; D not resolved. CDR1 LGHDT and CDR2 YNNKEL come from the germline V gene (reference sequence). Trimming took 4 bases from V and 0 from J, leaving 18 bases between them. The CDR3 consists of 18 residues. CDR3 region: CASSPFQPGYTNTGELFF. DNA for the CDR3: TGTGCCAGCAGCCCATTCCAGCCAGGCTACACGAACACCGGGGAGCTGTTTTTT.

This chain connects TRBV3-1 (or the pseudogene TRBV3-2) to TRBJ1-2; possible D gene TRBD1, 5 bases. This CDR3 has 14 residues. CDR1 and CDR2 (germline): LGHDT, YNNKEL (reference sequence). Between the trimmed V and J ends, which lost 5 bases and 6 bases, there was a span of 16 bases. CDR3 nucleotide sequence: TGTGCCAGCAGCGCCGCCCAGGGTGGAAATGGCTACACCTTC. Its protein product is CASSAAQGGNGYTF.

The V gene is TRBV6-5, the J gene TRBJ1-1; 9 bases are a match to TRBD1. This CDR3 has 15 amino acids. Germline-derived CDR1 and CDR2 are MNHEY and SVGAGI. Trimming cost V 2 bases and J 7 bases; bases outside gene matches: 8. The CDR3 DNA is TGTGCCAGCAGTTACGGGGGACAGGGTCACCTTGAAGCTTTCTTT. It codes for CASSYGGQGHLEAFF.

The rearrangement links TRBV20-1 to TRBJ2-7, with no clear D. The CDR3 length is 10 residues. With 6 bases removed from V and 1 base from J, the gap between germline ends came to 4 bases. Germline loops: CDR1 DFQATT, CDR2 SNEGSKA (reference sequence). CDR3 DNA sequence: TGCAGTGCCCTTTCCTACGAGCAGTACTTC. It specifies CSALSYEQYF.

The rearrangement joins TRBV27 to TRBJ2-1; a weak D match, TRBD1 (6 bases). Trimming removed 5 bases at V and 6 bases at J, with 17 bases between. The CDR3 is 15 amino acids. Per germline, CDR1 MNHEY and CDR2 SMNVEV (reference sequence). Here the CDR3 DNA reads TGTGCCAGCAGTGGCAGGGGTATCGTCGGCAATGAGCAGTTCTTC. Translating it yields CASSGRGIVGNEQFF.

This clone showed up just once. The V gene is TRBV5-1, the J gene TRBJ1-2; TRBD1 agrees at 9 bases. The length of the CDR3 is 17 residues. Unmatched junction bases numbered 13, after V lost 3 bases and J lost 4 bases. Per germline, CDR1 SGHRS and CDR2 YFSETQ. Here the CDR3 DNA reads TGCGCCAGCAGCTCGGATTGGGGGACAGGGACTGGCTATGGCTACACCTTC. It translates to CASSSDWGTGTGYGYTF.

The chain is built from TRBV2 and TRBJ2-7, with D possibly being TRBD1 (5 bases). Germline lookup yields CDR1 SNHLY and CDR2 FYNNEI. V was clipped by 5 bases and J by 5 bases, with 13 bases between them. The CDR3 sequence is 13 residues long. The CDR3 sequence: CASSLVRVDEQYF. The CDR3, as DNA: TGTGCCAGCAGTTTGGTCAGGGTAGACGAGCAGTACTTC.

This chain joins TRBV28 and TRBJ2-3; TRBD2 might be the D (6 bases). The germline CDR1 and CDR2 sequences are MDHEN and SYDVKM. The CDR3 is 15 residues long. Trimming took off 5 bases at V and 2 bases at J, with 14 bases between the two ends. CDR3 region: CASSPWGDSTDTQYF. In DNA form, the CDR3 reads TGTGCCAGCAGTCCATGGGGGGACTCCACAGATACGCAGTATTTT.

CDR3 nucleotide sequence: TGTGCCAGCAGCCCTGGGAGGCTAGCGGGGGTTAGCACAGATACGCAGTATTTT. This codes for CASSPGRLAGVSTDTQYF. The V gene is TRBV6-4, the J gene TRBJ2-3, with TRBD2 identical over 10 bases. Germline V gives CDR1 MRHNA, CDR2 SNTAGT. V shed 6 bases and J 0 bases; nucleotides not matched to a gene: 12. This CDR3 region has 18 residues.

The chain joins TRBV7-2 to TRBJ1-4, with 7 bases fitting TRBD1. This CDR3 region has 14 residues. Trimming took 2 bases from V and 4 from J; bases not matched to a gene: 1. Germline V gene lookup returns CDR1 SGHTA and CDR2 FQGNSA. CDR3 sequence: CASSLQGDNEKLFF. The CDR3, as DNA: TGTGCCAGCAGCTTACAGGGGGATAATGAAAAACTGTTTTTT.

This clone has more than one count but fewer than ten. The same CDR3 arises from other DNA sequences in this sample as well. The chain links TRBV12-3 or TRBV12-4 to TRBJ1-4; D unclear. The V and J ends lost 3 bases and 4 bases respectively, with 6 bases between them. This CDR3 has 13 residues. The CDR3 sequence is CASSFGGNEKLFF. The DNA of the CDR3 is TGTGCCAGCAGTTTCGGCGGTAATGAAAAACTGTTTTTT.

V gene TRBV7-2 combines with J gene TRBJ2-2, with D unresolved. CDR1 and CDR2 (germline): SGHTA, FQGNSA. The CDR3 has 14 residues. Trimming left V 4 bases short and J 4 bases short, with 10 bases between. The CDR3 loop is CASSWSRSTGELFF. CDR3 sequence (DNA): TGTGCCAGCAGCTGGTCTAGGAGCACCGGGGAGCTGTTTTTT.

The chain links TRBV5-4 to TRBJ2-1; a weak D match, TRBD1 (6 bases). Germline CDR1 is SGHNT and CDR2 is YYREEE (reference sequence). The CDR3 totals 14 residues. The ends were cut back, 8 bases at V and 7 bases at J, with 19 bases in the middle. CDR3: CASPSGAPWNEQFF. The CDR3 DNA sequence: TGTGCCAGTCCGTCAGGGGCCCCCTGGAATGAGCAGTTCTTC.

The V and J genes are TRBV10-1 and TRBJ2-2, with 10 bases matching TRBD1. The V gene's germline CDR1 is WNHNN and CDR2 SYGVQD (reference sequence). With 4 bases clipped from V and 5 bases from J, the junction kept 4 bases outside the gene matches. CDR3 size: 15 residues. CDR3 region: CASSVDRGLTGELFF. In nucleotides, the CDR3 is TGCGCCAGCAGTGTAGACAGGGGGCTGACCGGGGAGCTGTTTTTT.

The gene calls are TRBV5-8 and TRBJ1-2; D gene unclear. With 2 bases removed from V and 7 bases from J, the gap between germline ends came to 15 bases. Germline CDR1 is SGHTS and CDR2 is YDEGEE. The CDR3 extends over 14 amino acids. CDR3 DNA sequence: TGTGCCAGCAGCTTAAAGGCTACTATCGGTGGCTACACCTTC. Translating gives CASSLKATIGGYTF.

This chain links TRBV15 with TRBJ2-7, with 9 bases identical to TRBD1. CDR3 length: 17 amino acids. Germline CDR1 LNHNV, CDR2 YYDKDF (reference sequence). J lost 2 bases, V lost 0 bases, and 8 bases had no gene match. CDR3 sequence (DNA): TGTGCCACCAGCAGAGATCTGGGGACAGGGATGGCCTACGAGCAGTACTTC. The encoded protein is CATSRDLGTGMAYEQYF. The full variable domain, rest sourced from reference TRBV15 and TRBJ2-7, is DAMVIQNPRYQVTQFGKPVTLSCSQTLNHNVMYWYQQKSSQAPKLLFHYYDKDFNNEADTPDNFQSRRPNTSFCFLDIRSPGLGDTAMYLCATSRDLGTGMAYEQYFGPGTRLTVT.

This clone was observed many times. The CDR3 protein is CASSWDRVAYEQYF. CDR3 DNA sequence: TGTGCCAGCAGTTGGGACAGGGTCGCCTACGAGCAGTACTTC. The chain has TRBV6-2 or TRBV6-3 and TRBJ2-7; TRBD1 aligns across 9 bases. Germline CDR1 reads MNHEY; CDR2 reads SVGEGT. Germline trimming cut 4 bases from V and 2 bases from J; bases unmatched to any gene: 3. There are 14 residues in the CDR3.